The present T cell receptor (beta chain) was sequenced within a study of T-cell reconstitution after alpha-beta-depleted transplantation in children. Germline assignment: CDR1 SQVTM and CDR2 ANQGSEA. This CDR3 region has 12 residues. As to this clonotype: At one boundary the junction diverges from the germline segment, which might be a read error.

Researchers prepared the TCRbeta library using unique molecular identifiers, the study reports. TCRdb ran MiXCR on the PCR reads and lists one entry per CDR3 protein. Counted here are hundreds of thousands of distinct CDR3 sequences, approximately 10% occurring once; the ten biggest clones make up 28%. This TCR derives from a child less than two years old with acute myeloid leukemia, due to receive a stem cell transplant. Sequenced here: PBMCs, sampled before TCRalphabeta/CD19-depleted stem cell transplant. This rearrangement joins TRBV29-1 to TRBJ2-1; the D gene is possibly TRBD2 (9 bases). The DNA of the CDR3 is TGCAGCGTTGAGCTAGCGGGGACAGGCCCGCTTTTC. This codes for CSVELAGTGPLF.